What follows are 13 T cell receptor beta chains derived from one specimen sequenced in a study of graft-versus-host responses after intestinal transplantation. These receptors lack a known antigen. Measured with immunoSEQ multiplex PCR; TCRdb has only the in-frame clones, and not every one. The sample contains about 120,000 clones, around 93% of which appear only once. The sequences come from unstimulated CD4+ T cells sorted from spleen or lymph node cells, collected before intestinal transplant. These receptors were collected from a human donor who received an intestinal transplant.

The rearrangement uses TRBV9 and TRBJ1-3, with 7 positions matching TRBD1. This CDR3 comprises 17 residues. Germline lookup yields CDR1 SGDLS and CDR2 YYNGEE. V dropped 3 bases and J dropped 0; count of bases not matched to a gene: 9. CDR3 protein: CASSAGGGAYSGNTIYF. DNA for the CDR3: TGTGCCAGCAGCGCCGGAGGGGGCGCCTACTCTGGAAACACCATATATTTT.

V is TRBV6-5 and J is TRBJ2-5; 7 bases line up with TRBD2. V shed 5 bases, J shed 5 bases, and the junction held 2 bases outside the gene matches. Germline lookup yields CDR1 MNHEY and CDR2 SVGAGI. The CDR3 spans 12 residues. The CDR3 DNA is TGTGCCAGCAGTGGGCGGGGGGAGACCCAGTACTTC. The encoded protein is CASSGRGETQYF.

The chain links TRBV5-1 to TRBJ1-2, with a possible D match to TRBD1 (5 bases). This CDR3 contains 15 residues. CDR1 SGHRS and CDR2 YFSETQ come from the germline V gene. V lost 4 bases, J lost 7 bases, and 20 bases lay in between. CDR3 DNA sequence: TGCGCCAGCAGCGCCAGGGCCCCTCTCTCCTCTGGCTACACCTTC. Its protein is CASSARAPLSSGYTF.

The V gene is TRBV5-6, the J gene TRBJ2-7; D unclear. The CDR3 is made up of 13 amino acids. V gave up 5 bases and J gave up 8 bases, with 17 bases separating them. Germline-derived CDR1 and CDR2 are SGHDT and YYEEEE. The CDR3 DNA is TGTGCCAGCAGTTTGCCGGGCCTAACCCAGCAGTACTTC. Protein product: CASSLPGLTQQYF.

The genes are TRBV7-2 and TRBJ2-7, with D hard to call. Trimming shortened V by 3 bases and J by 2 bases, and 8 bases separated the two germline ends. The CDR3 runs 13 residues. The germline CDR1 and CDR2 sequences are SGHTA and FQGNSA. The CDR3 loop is CASSFDGPYEQYF. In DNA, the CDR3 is TGTGCCAGCAGCTTTGACGGGCCCTACGAGCAGTACTTC.

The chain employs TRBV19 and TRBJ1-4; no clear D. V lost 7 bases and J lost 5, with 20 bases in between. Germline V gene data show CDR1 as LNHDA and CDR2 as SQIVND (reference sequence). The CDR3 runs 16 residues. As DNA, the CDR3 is TGTGCCAGTACTCTTTCATTTCACACGGTGAATGAAAAACTGTTTTTT. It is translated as CASTLSFHTVNEKLFF.

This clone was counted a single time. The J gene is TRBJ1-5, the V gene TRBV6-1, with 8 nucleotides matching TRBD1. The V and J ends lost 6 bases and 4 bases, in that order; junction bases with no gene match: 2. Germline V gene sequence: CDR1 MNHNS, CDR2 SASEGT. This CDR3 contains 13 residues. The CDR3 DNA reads TGTGCCAGCAGCGGGACAGGAAATCAGCCCCAGCATTTT. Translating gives CASSGTGNQPQHF.

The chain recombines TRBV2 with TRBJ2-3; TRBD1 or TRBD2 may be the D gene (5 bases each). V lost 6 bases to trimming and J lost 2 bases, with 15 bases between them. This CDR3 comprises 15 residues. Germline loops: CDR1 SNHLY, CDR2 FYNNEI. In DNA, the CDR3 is TGTGCCAGCAGGGCCGGGACGCCCTACACAGATACGCAGTATTTT. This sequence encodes CASRAGTPYTDTQYF.

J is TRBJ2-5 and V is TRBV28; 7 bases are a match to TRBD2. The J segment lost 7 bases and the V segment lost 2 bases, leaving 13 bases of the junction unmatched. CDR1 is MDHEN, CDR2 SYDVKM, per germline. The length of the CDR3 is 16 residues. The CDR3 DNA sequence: TGTGCCAGCAGTTTAAGGGCTAGCGGATTGCCGGGGACCCAGTACTTC. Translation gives CASSLRASGLPGTQYF.

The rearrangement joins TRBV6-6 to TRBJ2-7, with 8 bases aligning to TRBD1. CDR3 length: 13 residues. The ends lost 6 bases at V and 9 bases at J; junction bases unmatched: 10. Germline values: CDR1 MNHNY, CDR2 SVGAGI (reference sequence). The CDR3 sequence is CASRTKQGGGQYF. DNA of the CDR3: TGTGCCAGCAGGACCAAACAGGGGGGAGGGCAGTACTTC.

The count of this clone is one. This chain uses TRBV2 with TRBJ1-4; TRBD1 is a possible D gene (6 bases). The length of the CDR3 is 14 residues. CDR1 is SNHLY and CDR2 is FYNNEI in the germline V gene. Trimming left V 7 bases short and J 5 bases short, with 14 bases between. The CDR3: CASMPGQKNEKLFF. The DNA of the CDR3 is TGTGCCAGCATGCCAGGACAGAAGAATGAAAAACTGTTTTTT.

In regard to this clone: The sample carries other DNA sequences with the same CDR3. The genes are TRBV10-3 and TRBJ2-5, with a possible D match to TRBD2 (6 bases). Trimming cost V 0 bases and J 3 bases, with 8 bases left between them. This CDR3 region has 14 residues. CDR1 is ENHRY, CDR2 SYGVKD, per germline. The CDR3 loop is CAISESGGEETQYF. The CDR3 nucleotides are TGTGCCATCAGTGAGTCTGGCGGGGAAGAGACCCAGTACTTC.

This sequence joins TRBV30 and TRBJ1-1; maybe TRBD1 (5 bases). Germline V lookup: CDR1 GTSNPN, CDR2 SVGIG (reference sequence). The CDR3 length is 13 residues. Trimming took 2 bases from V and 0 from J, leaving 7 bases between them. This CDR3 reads CAWSRGLNTEAFF. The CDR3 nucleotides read TGTGCCTGGAGTAGGGGTCTGAACACTGAAGCTTTCTTT.